A selection of T cell receptor beta chains follows, all from one sample in a study of T cell responses to AZD1222 COVID-19 vaccine. Clones were read by immunoSEQ multiplex PCR, and TCRdb kept only the in-frame ones, dropping some. The repertoire holds about 130,000 clones, with 70% to 90% as singletons. Sequencing used peripheral blood, obtained on day 0 of AZD1222 vaccination. The receptors were gathered from an adult in good health. Each CDR3 is given with its conserved first and last residue. Each record gives: J gene, D gene, clone size, V gene, CDR3 protein, CDR3 DNA. A D gene is named only where the DNA matches it firmly. Clone sizes are given selectively: once, few, many, or a class where the clone is expanded.

j_call: TRBJ1-4
d_call: TRBD1
clone_size: .
v_call: TRBV4-3
cdr3_aa: CASSQGQGSEKLFF
cdr3_nt: TGCGCCAGCAGCCAGGGACAGGGGAGCGAAAAACTGTTTTTT

j_call: TRBJ1-1
d_call: .
clone_size: few
v_call: TRBV5-1
cdr3_aa: CASSDPRRNTEAFF
cdr3_nt: TGCGCCAGCTCTGACCCCCGGCGGAACACTGAAGCTTTCTTT

j_call: TRBJ2-7
d_call: TRBD1
clone_size: .
v_call: TRBV4-3
cdr3_aa: CASSHSGTGEYEQYF
cdr3_nt: TGCGCCAGCAGTCATTCCGGGACAGGAGAATACGAGCAGTACTTC

j_call: TRBJ1-5
d_call: .
clone_size: .
v_call: TRBV9
cdr3_aa: CASSVGAGANQPQHF
cdr3_nt: TGTGCCAGCAGCGTAGGAGCAGGGGCCAATCAGCCCCAGCATTTT

j_call: TRBJ2-7
d_call: .
clone_size: .
v_call: TRBV5-8
cdr3_aa: CASRIRTYWHEQYF
cdr3_nt: TGTGCCAGCAGAATCCGGACGTATTGGCACGAGCAGTACTTC

j_call: TRBJ2-1
d_call: .
clone_size: .
v_call: TRBV7-8
cdr3_aa: CASSLGGNWPYNEQFF
cdr3_nt: TGTGCCAGCAGCTTAGGCGGGAATTGGCCGTACAATGAGCAGTTCTTC

j_call: TRBJ2-7
d_call: TRBD1
clone_size: .
v_call: TRBV5-1
cdr3_aa: CASSLTGGGYEQYF
cdr3_nt: TGCGCCAGCAGCTTGACAGGGGGCGGCTACGAGCAGTACTTC

j_call: TRBJ2-7
d_call: TRBD2
clone_size: .
v_call: TRBV4-1
cdr3_aa: CASSQEAGGSSYEQYF
cdr3_nt: TGCGCCAGCAGCCAAGAGGCGGGGGGGAGCTCCTACGAGCAGTACTTC

j_call: TRBJ2-3
d_call: .
clone_size: .
v_call: TRBV28
cdr3_aa: CASSRGLFTDTQYF
cdr3_nt: TGTGCCAGCAGCCGAGGACTCTTCACAGATACGCAGTATTTT

j_call: TRBJ1-5
d_call: .
clone_size: .
v_call: TRBV7-9
cdr3_aa: CASSLEGLDQPQHF
cdr3_nt: TGTGCCAGCAGCTTAGAGGGGCTGGATCAGCCCCAGCATTTT

j_call: TRBJ1-2
d_call: .
clone_size: few
v_call: TRBV2
cdr3_aa: CASSAERQAYGYTF
cdr3_nt: TGTGCCAGCAGTGCGGAAAGGCAAGCTTATGGCTACACCTTC

j_call: TRBJ1-3
d_call: .
clone_size: .
v_call: TRBV2
cdr3_aa: CAASPDSPGNTIYF
cdr3_nt: TGTGCCGCCTCCCCGGACAGTCCTGGAAACACCATATATTTT

j_call: TRBJ1-2
d_call: .
clone_size: .
v_call: TRBV5-1
cdr3_aa: CASSLAQIQYGYTF
cdr3_nt: TGCGCCAGCAGCTTGGCTCAGATCCAGTATGGCTACACCTTC

j_call: TRBJ2-1
d_call: .
clone_size: once
v_call: TRBV5-1
cdr3_aa: CASSLQGNNEQFF
cdr3_nt: TGCGCCAGCAGCTTACAGGGTAACAATGAGCAGTTCTTC

j_call: TRBJ1-3
d_call: .
clone_size: .
v_call: TRBV5-1
cdr3_aa: CASSPPSGNTIYF
cdr3_nt: TGCGCCAGCAGCCCACCCTCTGGAAACACCATATATTTT

j_call: TRBJ1-3
d_call: .
clone_size: .
v_call: TRBV7-3
cdr3_aa: CASSPSGPGTGNTIYF
cdr3_nt: TGTGCCAGCAGCCCCTCTGGTCCAGGGACTGGAAACACCATATATTTT

j_call: TRBJ2-1
d_call: .
clone_size: .
v_call: TRBV21-1
cdr3_aa: CASSFGPLYNEQFF
cdr3_nt: TGTGCCAGCAGCTTCGGACCCCTTTACAATGAGCAGTTCTTC